The 27 T cell receptor beta chains reported below all come from one sample, sequenced in a study of neurological immune-mediated disorders. TCRdb ran MiXCR on the 5' RACE reads and lists one entry per CDR3 protein. The sample lists 25,000 to 35,000 distinct CDR3 sequences, about 12% occurring once. The sample taken for sequencing was PBMCs. Receptors originate from a man between 60 and 70 years old in good health.

This clonotype is classed as medium-sized. The chain combines TRBV20-1 with TRBJ1-1; perhaps TRBD1 as D (6 bases). The germline CDR1 and CDR2 sequences are DFQATT and SNEGSKA (reference sequence). Trimming took off 5 bases at V and 8 bases at J, with 27 bases between the two ends. The CDR3 spans 16 residues. The CDR3 reads CSAVTRRGTGTHEAFF. Written as DNA, the CDR3 is TGCAGTGCTGTCACACGGAGAGGCACAGGGACCCACGAAGCTTTCTTT.

V is TRBV6-1 and J is TRBJ1-5, with D hard to call. With 7 bases removed from V and 8 bases from J, the gap between germline ends came to 9 bases. Per germline, CDR1 MNHNS and CDR2 SASEGT. This CDR3 has 11 residues. CDR3 sequence: CASKSPEPQHF. DNA of the CDR3: TGTGCCAGCAAGAGTCCGGAGCCCCAGCATTTT.

V is TRBV4-2 and J is TRBJ1-2, with no clear D. CDR3 length: 13 residues. V was cut by 8 bases and J by 4 bases, with 14 bases left in between. The germline CDR1 and CDR2 sequences are LGHNA and YNFKEQ. The CDR3 nucleotides are TGTGCCAGCCAAGAAGAGGGATTCTATGGCTACACCTTC. Amino acids: CASQEEGFYGYTF.

This clonotype was observed many times. The chain carries TRBV29-1 and TRBJ1-1; 8 bases align to TRBD1. In germline, CDR1 is SQVTM, CDR2 ANQGSEA. Trimming removed 6 bases from V and 4 bases from J; junction bases left unmatched: 10. The CDR3 has 14 residues. The CDR3 here is CSVVVQGAITEAFF. CDR3 bases: TGCAGCGTCGTCGTTCAGGGGGCCATCACTGAAGCTTTCTTT.

This clonotype was found many times. The chain employs TRBV12-3 or TRBV12-4 and TRBJ2-2; 8 nucleotides match TRBD2. V dropped 4 bases and J dropped 4; count of bases not matched to a gene: 8. This CDR3 is 16 amino acids long. CDR3 sequence: CASSSLAGFGTGELFF. DNA of the CDR3: TGTGCCAGCAGTTCCTTAGCGGGATTTGGCACCGGGGAGCTGTTTTTT.

This clonotype was seen many times. The CDR3 reads CASSPSRGDRVFDEQFF. In DNA form, the CDR3 reads TGTGCCAGCAGCCCAAGCAGGGGGGACAGGGTTTTCGATGAGCAGTTCTTC. The gene calls are TRBV7-2 and TRBJ2-1, with 9 bases lining up with TRBD1. Unmatched junction bases numbered 16, after V lost 5 bases and J lost 8 bases. Germline-derived CDR1 and CDR2 are SGHTA and FQGNSA. The CDR3 totals 17 residues.

This clonotype was seen at least ten times. The J gene is TRBJ2-7, the V gene TRBV5-1; 11 bases are shared with TRBD2. The CDR3 has 14 amino acids. Germline V lookup: CDR1 SGHRS, CDR2 YFSETQ. V trimming: 5 bases; J trimming: 5 bases; junction bases outside the gene matches: 6. The CDR3 sequence is CASSATSGTHEQYF. Here the CDR3 DNA reads TGCGCCAGCAGTGCGACTAGCGGGACCCACGAGCAGTACTTC.

This clonotype was detected many times. This sequence joins TRBV5-6 and TRBJ2-5; 10 nucleotides match TRBD1. Germline-derived CDR1 and CDR2 are SGHDT and YYEEEE. V shed 4 bases and J 5 bases; nucleotides not matched to a gene: 2. The CDR3 has 13 amino acids. The CDR3 coding sequence is TGTGCCAGCAGCCAGGGACAGGGGGAGACCCAGTACTTC. Residues: CASSQGQGETQYF.

This clonotype has a count of ten or more. The chain is built from TRBV20-1 and TRBJ2-1; 10 bases agree with TRBD2. The J segment lost 4 bases and the V segment lost 5 bases, leaving 5 bases of the junction unmatched. Germline CDR1 DFQATT, CDR2 SNEGSKA (reference sequence). The CDR3 loop spans 14 amino acids. The CDR3 nucleotides are TGCAGTGCTCTACCGGGACTAGCGTACAATGAGCAGTTCTTC. Its protein product is CSALPGLAYNEQFF.

This clonotype was counted ten times or more. The V call is TRBV7-2, the J call TRBJ2-5, with 8 bases that match TRBD1. The CDR3 runs to 14 residues. Per the germline V gene, CDR1 is SGHTA and CDR2 is FQGNSA. Trimming took 5 bases from V and 2 from J; bases not matched to a gene: 4. The CDR3 nucleotides read TGTGCCAGCAGCCCCCGGACAGGGCAAGAGACCCAGTACTTC. Encoded protein: CASSPRTGQETQYF.

J is TRBJ2-7 and V is TRBV20-1; the match to TRBD2 covers 16 bases. The trim removed 5 bases at V and 6 bases at J, leaving 7 bases unmatched. The CDR3 length is 15 residues. Germline-derived CDR1 and CDR2 are DFQATT and SNEGSKA (reference sequence). The CDR3 DNA sequence: TGCAGTGCTGGGACTAGCGGGGGGGCTTTAGCCGAGCAGTACTTC. As protein: CSAGTSGGALAEQYF.

The chain has TRBV19 and TRBJ2-5, with D possibly TRBD2 on 5 matching bases. This CDR3 comprises 14 residues. Germline V gene data show CDR1 as LNHDA and CDR2 as SQIVND (reference sequence). Trimming left V 3 bases short and J 1 base short, with 9 bases between. The CDR3 sequence is CASSILSGQETQYF. DNA for the CDR3: TGTGCCAGTAGTATTTTGAGCGGCCAAGAGACCCAGTACTTC.

This clonotype showed up many times. V usage is TRBV12-3 or TRBV12-4 and J usage is TRBJ2-7, with no clear D. The CDR3 totals 15 residues. Trimming took off 2 bases at V and 0 bases at J, with 11 bases between the two ends. Here the CDR3 reads CASSLSASSSYEQYF. The CDR3 bases are TGTGCCAGCAGTTTAAGCGCCAGCAGCTCCTACGAGCAGTACTTC.

The V call is TRBV6-6, the J call TRBJ1-4; no reliable D call. Trimming took off 1 base at V and 0 bases at J, with 9 bases between the two ends. Per the germline V gene, CDR1 is MNHNY and CDR2 is SVGAGI (reference sequence). The CDR3 is made up of 16 amino acids. CDR3 loop: CASSYLPTATNEKLFF. CDR3 nucleotides: TGTGCCAGCAGTTACTTACCCACTGCAACTAATGAAAAACTGTTTTTT.

This clonotype showed up many times. The chain combines TRBV6-5 with TRBJ2-7; the D is unclear. From germline, CDR1 is MNHEY and CDR2 SVGAGI. V shed 2 bases and J shed 4 bases, with 15 bases lying between them. The CDR3 sequence is 15 residues long. The CDR3 DNA reads as TGTGCCAGCAGTTACGTTCCCGGGCCATCATACGAGCAGTACTTC. Encoded protein: CASSYVPGPSYEQYF.

This clonotype occurred many times. V and J are TRBV5-1 and TRBJ2-1; the D is unclear. Trimming removed 0 bases at V and 1 base at J, with 5 bases between. The CDR3 is 14 amino acids. CDR1 and CDR2 from the germline V gene are SGHRS and YFSETQ. The CDR3 here is CASSLVGSYNEQFF. The DNA for the CDR3 is TGCGCCAGCAGCTTGGTGGGTTCCTACAATGAGCAGTTCTTC.

Many counts were recorded for this clonotype. The chain employs TRBV20-1 and TRBJ1-2; D gene uncertain. Trimming cost V 4 bases and J 8 bases, with 14 bases left between them. This CDR3 contains 12 residues. CDR1 DFQATT and CDR2 SNEGSKA come from the germline V gene (reference sequence). This CDR3 reads CSAISSEEGYTF. The CDR3 nucleotides read TGCAGTGCTATTTCCTCCGAGGAAGGCTACACCTTC.

This clonotype came up many times. This chain uses TRBV2 with TRBJ2-3; no clear D gene. In germline, CDR1 is SNHLY, CDR2 FYNNEI. Trimming stripped 1 base from V and 0 bases from J, with 8 bases between. The CDR3 consists of 15 residues. CDR3 sequence: CASSEGSPSTDTQYF. For the CDR3, the DNA is TGTGCCAGCAGTGAAGGCTCCCCGAGCACAGATACGCAGTATTTT.

In its sample, this clonotype was seen many times. This chain connects TRBV20-1 to TRBJ2-3, with 10 bases that match TRBD2. Germline V CDR1 and CDR2: DFQATT, SNEGSKA (reference sequence). Trimming at V came to 3 bases and at J to 2 bases, leaving 8 bases not matched to a gene. The CDR3 is 16 residues long. The CDR3 DNA sequence: TGCAGTGCTAGCGACGGAGGGACTAGCGACACAGATACGCAGTATTTT. Protein product: CSASDGGTSDTDTQYF.

At least ten counts were recorded for this clonotype. The gene calls are TRBV20-1 and TRBJ2-7; 15 positions agree with TRBD2. Per the germline V gene, CDR1 is DFQATT and CDR2 is SNEGSKA (reference sequence). There are 16 residues in the CDR3. Unmatched junction bases numbered 11, after V lost 6 bases and J lost 5 bases. DNA for the CDR3: TGCAGTGCGGCCCCGGGACTAGCGGGAGGAGTCAACGAGCAGTACTTC. Amino acids: CSAAPGLAGGVNEQYF.

This clonotype was seen a few times. This chain links TRBV5-1 with TRBJ2-5; tentative D call: TRBD2 (6 bases). The CDR3 totals 14 residues. Per the germline V gene, CDR1 is SGHRS and CDR2 is YFSETQ. V was cut by 0 bases and J by 5 bases, with 11 bases left in between. The CDR3: CASSLVKEGETQYF. In nucleotides, the CDR3 is TGCGCCAGCAGCTTGGTTAAGGAGGGGGAGACCCAGTACTTC.

At least ten counts were recorded for this clonotype. The chain joins TRBV9 to TRBJ2-1, with 9 bases that match TRBD2. CDR1 is SGDLS and CDR2 is YYNGEE in the germline V gene. V dropped 5 bases and J dropped 0; count of bases not matched to a gene: 6. CDR3 length equals 16 residues. DNA for the CDR3: TGTGCCAGCAGTAGCGGGGGATCCCTCTCCTACAATGAGCAGTTCTTC. Protein product: CASSSGGSLSYNEQFF.

Judged by abundance, this clonotype is medium-sized. The genes are TRBV25-1 and TRBJ2-3; D remains ambiguous. From germline, CDR1 is MGHDK and CDR2 SYGVNS. This CDR3 contains 15 residues. Trimming stripped 3 bases from V and 0 bases from J, with 10 bases between. CDR3 sequence: CASSEWTESTDTQYF. CDR3 bases: TGTGCCAGCAGTGAGTGGACGGAGAGCACAGATACGCAGTATTTT.

This clonotype was detected ten times or more. V and J are TRBV28 and TRBJ2-7, with 7 bases matching TRBD2. The CDR3 contains 14 residues. V was clipped by 2 bases and J by 4 bases; unmatched bases: 5. CDR1 and CDR2 from the germline V gene are MDHEN and SYDVKM. CDR3 DNA sequence: TGTGCCAGCAGTTTAGCGGGAGTAATTTACGAGCAGTACTTC. It encodes CASSLAGVIYEQYF.

In this sample, this clonotype turned up many times. The V gene is TRBV20-1, the J gene TRBJ2-5; D is unresolved. Deletions cut 5 bases from V and 6 bases from J, with 13 bases between. CDR3 length: 12 residues. The germline V gene encodes CDR1 DFQATT and CDR2 SNEGSKA (reference sequence). CDR3 nucleotide sequence: TGCAGTGCTCAAGACTCGATTCAGACCCAGTACTTC. Translating it yields CSAQDSIQTQYF.

In this sample, this clonotype turned up many times. The chain has TRBV9 and TRBJ2-3, with D hard to call. There are 13 residues in the CDR3. CDR1 and CDR2 (germline): SGDLS, YYNGEE. Trimming left V 1 base short and J 2 bases short, with 5 bases between. The CDR3 sequence: CASSVSVTDTQYF. The CDR3 DNA sequence: TGTGCCAGCAGCGTATCGGTCACAGATACGCAGTATTTT. Full variable domain (outside the CDR3, taken from reference TRBV9 and TRBJ2-3): DSGVTQTPKHLITATGQRVTLRCSPRSGDLSVYWYQQSLDQGLQFLIQYYNGEERAKGNILERFSAQQFPDLHSELNLSSLELGDSALYFCASSVSVTDTQYFGPGTRLTVL.

This clonotype showed up many times. The gene calls are TRBV5-1 and TRBJ2-1, with TRBD2 identical over 7 bases. With V trimmed by 7 bases and J by 4 bases, 11 bases remained unmatched. The CDR3 loop spans 15 amino acids. Per the germline V gene, CDR1 is SGHRS and CDR2 is YFSETQ. The CDR3 region is CASQDPSGAYNEQFF. The DNA for the CDR3 is TGCGCCAGCCAAGACCCTAGCGGAGCATACAATGAGCAGTTCTTC. Filled out from reference TRBV5-1 and TRBJ2-1, the complete variable domain reads KAGVTQTPRYLIKTRGQQVTLSCSPISGHRSVSWYQQTPGQGLQFLFEYFSETQRNKGNFPGRFSGRQFSNSRSEMNVSTLELGDSALYLCASQDPSGAYNEQFFGPGTRLTVL.